This TCR beta chain was documented in a study of T and B cells in COVID-19 patients. Overall study context: In the active-infection cohort, nine tenths of the roughly 20 patients had comorbidities linked to unfavorable COVID-19 outcome.

This clonotype is classed as medium-sized. Multiplex PCR with BIOMED2 TRB-A/B primer pools amplified TRB rearrangements. TCRdb reprocessed the multiplex PCR reads with MiXCR, giving one entry per CDR3 protein. The sample records more than 9,000 distinct CDR3 sequences, roughly 30% being singletons. The CDR3 loop spans 15 amino acids. Germline V gene lookup returns CDR1 LNHDA and CDR2 SQIVND (reference sequence). V gave up 6 bases and J gave up 0 bases; unmatched junction bases: 4. TRB was amplified from about 260-540 ng of blood genomic DNA. Sequencing was performed on blood. The receptor comes from a human donor with active COVID-19. This chain connects TRBV19 to TRBJ1-5; the match to TRBD1 covers 8 bases. The CDR3 loop is CASSLDRASNQPQHF. The CDR3, as DNA: TGTGCCAGTAGCCTGGACAGGGCTAGCAATCAGCCCCAGCATTTT.